The clone carrying this T cell receptor (beta chain) was counted ten times or more. No antigen is known for it. This sample stems from a study of blood T cells in healthy people across ages. Study-level results: More naive CD4+ cells and higher diversity marked long-lived donors relative to aged donors.

The germline CDR1 and CDR2 sequences are SGHRS and YFSETQ. The CDR3 has 14 amino acids. Germline trimming cut 7 bases from V and 6 bases from J; bases unmatched to any gene: 10. A second PCR of 7 to 11 cycles used a sample-barcoded 5' primer and a J-beta primer mix. TCRdb re-analysed the 5' RACE reads in MiXCR, keeping a single row per CDR3 protein. The profile shows approximately 960,000 distinct CDR3 sequences, 25% to 35% of them singletons. These data were also reused for a study on T cells of mothers and their children.

The sample consisted of blood. This sequence joins TRBV5-1 and TRBJ2-4; 7 nucleotides agree with TRBD2. This TCR was recovered from a middle-aged woman in good health. CDR3 protein: CASASSGGGNIQYF. CDR3 nucleotides: TGCGCCAGCGCATCTTCGGGGGGAGGAAACATTCAGTACTTC.